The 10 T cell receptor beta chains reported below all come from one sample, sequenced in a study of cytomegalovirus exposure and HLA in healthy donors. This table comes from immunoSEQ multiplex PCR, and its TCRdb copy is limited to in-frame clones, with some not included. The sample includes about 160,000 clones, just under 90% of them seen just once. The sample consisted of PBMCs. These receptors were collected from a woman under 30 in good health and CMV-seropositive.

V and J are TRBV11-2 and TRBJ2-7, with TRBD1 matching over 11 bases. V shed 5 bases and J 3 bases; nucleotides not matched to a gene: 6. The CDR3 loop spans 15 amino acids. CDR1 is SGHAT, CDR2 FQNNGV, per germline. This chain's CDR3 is CASSRAGQGDYEQYF. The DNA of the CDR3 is TGTGCCAGCAGCCGCGCGGGACAGGGGGACTACGAGCAGTACTTC.

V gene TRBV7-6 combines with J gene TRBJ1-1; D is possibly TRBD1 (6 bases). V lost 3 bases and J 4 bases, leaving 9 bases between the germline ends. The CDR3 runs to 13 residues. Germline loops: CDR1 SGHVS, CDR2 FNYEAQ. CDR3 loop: CASSLTQGTEAFF. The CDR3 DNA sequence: TGTGCCAGCAGCTTGACACAGGGCACTGAAGCTTTCTTT. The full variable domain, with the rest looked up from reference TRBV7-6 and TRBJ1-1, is GAGVSQSPRYKVTKRGQDVALRCDPISGHVSLYWYRQALGQGPEFLTYFNYEAQQDKSGLPNDRFSAERPEGSISTLTIQRTEQRDSAMYRCASSLTQGTEAFFGQGTRLTVV.

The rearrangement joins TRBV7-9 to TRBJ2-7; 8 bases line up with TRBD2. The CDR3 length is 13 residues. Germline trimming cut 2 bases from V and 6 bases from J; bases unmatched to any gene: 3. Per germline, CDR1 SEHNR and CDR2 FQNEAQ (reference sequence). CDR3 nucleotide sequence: TGTGCCAGCAGCTTAAGCGGGAGCAGCGAGCAGTACTTC. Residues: CASSLSGSSEQYF.

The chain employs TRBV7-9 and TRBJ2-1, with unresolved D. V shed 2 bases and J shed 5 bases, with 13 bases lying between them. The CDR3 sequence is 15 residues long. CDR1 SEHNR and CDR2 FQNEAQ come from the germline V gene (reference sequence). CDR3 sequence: CASSLIPLFNNEQFF. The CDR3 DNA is TGTGCCAGCAGCTTAATCCCCTTGTTTAACAATGAGCAGTTCTTC.

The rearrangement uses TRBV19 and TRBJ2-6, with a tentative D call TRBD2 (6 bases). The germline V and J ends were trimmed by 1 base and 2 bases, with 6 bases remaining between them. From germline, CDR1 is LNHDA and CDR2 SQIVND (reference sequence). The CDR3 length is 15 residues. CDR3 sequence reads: CASSIGRAGANVLTF. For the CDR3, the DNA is TGTGCCAGTAGTATAGGGAGGGCTGGGGCCAACGTCCTGACTTTC.

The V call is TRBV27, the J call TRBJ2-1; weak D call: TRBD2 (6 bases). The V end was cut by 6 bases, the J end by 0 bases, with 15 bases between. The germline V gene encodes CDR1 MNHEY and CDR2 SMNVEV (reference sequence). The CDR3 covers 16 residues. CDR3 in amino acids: CASSGWDSSSYNEQFF. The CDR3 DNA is TGTGCCAGCAGCGGTTGGGACTCGAGCTCCTACAATGAGCAGTTCTTC.

CDR3 bases: TGTGCCAGCAGCCCAGACAGGGCTCGATATGGCTACACCTTC. This translates into CASSPDRARYGYTF. The rearrangement joins TRBV5-5 to TRBJ1-2; 7 bases agree with TRBD1. V dropped 4 bases and J dropped 5; count of bases not matched to a gene: 8. The CDR3 is 14 residues long. Germline V gene sequence: CDR1 SGHKS, CDR2 YYEKEE (reference sequence).

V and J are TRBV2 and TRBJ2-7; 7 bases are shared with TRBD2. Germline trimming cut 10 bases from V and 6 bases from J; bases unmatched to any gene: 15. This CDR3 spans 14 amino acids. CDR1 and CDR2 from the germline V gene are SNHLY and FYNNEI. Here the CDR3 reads CAMLAVTYRSEQYF. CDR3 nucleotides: TGTGCCATGCTAGCGGTTACTTACCGATCCGAGCAGTACTTC.

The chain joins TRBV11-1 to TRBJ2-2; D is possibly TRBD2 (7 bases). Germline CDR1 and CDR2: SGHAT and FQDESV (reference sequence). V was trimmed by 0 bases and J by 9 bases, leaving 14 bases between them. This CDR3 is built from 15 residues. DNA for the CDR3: TGTGCCAGCAGCTTAGCTTGGGGGGGGCGTCGGGAGCTGTTTTTT. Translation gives CASSLAWGGRRELFF.

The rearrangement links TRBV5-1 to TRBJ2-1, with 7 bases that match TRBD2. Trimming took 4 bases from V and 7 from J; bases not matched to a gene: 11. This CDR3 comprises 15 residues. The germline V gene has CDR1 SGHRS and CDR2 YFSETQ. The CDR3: CASSIRAGAGNEQFF. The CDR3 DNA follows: TGCGCCAGCAGCATCCGTGCGGGAGCGGGAAATGAGCAGTTCTTC.